A single T cell receptor (beta chain) is shown here with its context. Its matching antigen is unknown. Time point meaning: pre-treatment sample, taken before nivolumab and TIL therapy. Most excised metastases sampled were pleural nodules or supraclavicular lymph nodes. The sample belongs to a study of TIL therapy for anti-PD-1-resistant metastatic lung cancer. This was the immunoSEQ v3 assay. Here immunoSEQ multiplex PCR was the method, and the copy in TCRdb shows in-frame clones only, minus some. The table records tens of thousands of clones, over 55% of them present only once. Broader study findings: Many TIL product clones were absent from baseline tumor, suggesting clonal contraction.

The sample here was tumor tissue, taken at baseline. The receptor was isolated from a woman aged 30-85 years with non-small cell lung cancer.

The CDR3 DNA is TGTGCCTTACGGCAGGGCAGCTATGGCTACACCTTC. Protein product: CALRQGSYGYTF. V usage is TRBV30 and J usage is TRBJ1-2, with a possible D match to TRBD1 (5 bases). The V gene lost 7 bases and the J gene lost 4 bases, with 13 bases spanning the gap. The CDR3 covers 12 residues. CDR1 and CDR2 (germline): GTSNPN, SVGIG (reference sequence).